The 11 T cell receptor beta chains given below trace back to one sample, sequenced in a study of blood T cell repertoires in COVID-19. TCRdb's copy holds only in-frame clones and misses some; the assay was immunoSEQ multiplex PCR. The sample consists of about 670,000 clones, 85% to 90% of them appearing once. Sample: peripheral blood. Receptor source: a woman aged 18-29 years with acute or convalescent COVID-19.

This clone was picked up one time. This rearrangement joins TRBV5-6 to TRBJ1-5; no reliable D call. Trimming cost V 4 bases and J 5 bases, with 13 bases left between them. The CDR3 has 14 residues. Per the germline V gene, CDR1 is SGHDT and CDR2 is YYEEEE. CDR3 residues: CASSQRGADQPQHF. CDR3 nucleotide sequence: TGTGCCAGCAGCCAGCGGGGAGCGGATCAGCCCCAGCATTTT.

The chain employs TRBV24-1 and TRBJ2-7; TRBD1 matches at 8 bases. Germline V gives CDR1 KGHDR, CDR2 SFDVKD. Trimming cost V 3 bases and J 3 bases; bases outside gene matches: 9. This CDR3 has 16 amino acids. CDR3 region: CATSDVGTGQIYEQYF. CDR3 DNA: TGTGCCACCAGTGATGTCGGGACAGGCCAGATCTACGAGCAGTACTTC.

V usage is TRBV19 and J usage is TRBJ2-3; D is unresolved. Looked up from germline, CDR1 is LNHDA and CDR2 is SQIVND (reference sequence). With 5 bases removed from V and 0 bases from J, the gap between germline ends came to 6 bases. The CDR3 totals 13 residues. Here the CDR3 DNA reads TGTGCCAGTAGTGGCCATAGCACAGATACGCAGTATTTT. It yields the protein CASSGHSTDTQYF.

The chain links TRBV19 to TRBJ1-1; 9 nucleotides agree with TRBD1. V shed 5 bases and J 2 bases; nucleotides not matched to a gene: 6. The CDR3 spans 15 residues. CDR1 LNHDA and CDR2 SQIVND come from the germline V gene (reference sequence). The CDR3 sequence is CASSPDRGPNTEAFF. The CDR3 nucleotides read TGTGCCAGTAGTCCGGACAGGGGACCAAACACTGAAGCTTTCTTT.

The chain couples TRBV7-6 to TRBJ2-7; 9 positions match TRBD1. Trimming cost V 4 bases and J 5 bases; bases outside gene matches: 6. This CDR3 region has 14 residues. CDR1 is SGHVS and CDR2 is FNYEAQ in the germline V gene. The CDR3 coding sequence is TGTGCCAGCAGCTCCCCGGGACAGGGCAACGAGCAGTACTTC. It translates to CASSSPGQGNEQYF.

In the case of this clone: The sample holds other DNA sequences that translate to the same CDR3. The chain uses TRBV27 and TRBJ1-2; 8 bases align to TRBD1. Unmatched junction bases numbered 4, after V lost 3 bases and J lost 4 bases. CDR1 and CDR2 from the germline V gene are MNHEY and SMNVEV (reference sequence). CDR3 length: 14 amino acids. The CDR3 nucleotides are TGTGCCAGCAGTTTGGGTCAGGGGGCCTATGGCTACACCTTC. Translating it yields CASSLGQGAYGYTF.

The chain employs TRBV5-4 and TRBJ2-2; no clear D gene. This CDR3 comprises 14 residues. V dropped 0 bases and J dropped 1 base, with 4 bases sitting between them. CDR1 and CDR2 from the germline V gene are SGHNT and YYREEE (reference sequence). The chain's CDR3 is CASSLAVNTGELFF. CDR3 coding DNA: TGTGCCAGCAGCTTGGCCGTGAACACCGGGGAGCTGTTTTTT.

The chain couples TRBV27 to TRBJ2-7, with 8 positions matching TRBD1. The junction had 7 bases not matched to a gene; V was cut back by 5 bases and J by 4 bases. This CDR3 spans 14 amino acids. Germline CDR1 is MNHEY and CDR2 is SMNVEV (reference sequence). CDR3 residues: CASSVPGQAYEQYF. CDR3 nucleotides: TGTGCCAGCAGTGTACCGGGACAGGCATACGAGCAGTACTTC.

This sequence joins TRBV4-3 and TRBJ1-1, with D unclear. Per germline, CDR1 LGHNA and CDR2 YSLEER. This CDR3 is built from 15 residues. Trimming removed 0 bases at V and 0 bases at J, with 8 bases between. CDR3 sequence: CASSQDPEMNTEAFF. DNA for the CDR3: TGCGCCAGCAGCCAAGATCCAGAAATGAACACTGAAGCTTTCTTT.

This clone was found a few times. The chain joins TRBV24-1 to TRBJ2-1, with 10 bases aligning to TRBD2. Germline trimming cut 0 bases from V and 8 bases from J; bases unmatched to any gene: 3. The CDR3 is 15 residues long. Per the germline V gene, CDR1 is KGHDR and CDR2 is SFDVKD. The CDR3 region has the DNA TGTGCCACCAGTGATTTGAGCGGGGGGGCGGATGAGCAGTTCTTC. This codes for CATSDLSGGADEQFF.

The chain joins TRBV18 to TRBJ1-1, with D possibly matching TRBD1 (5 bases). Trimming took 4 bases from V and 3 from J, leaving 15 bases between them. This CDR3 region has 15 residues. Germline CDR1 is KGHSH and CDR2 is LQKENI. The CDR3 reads CASSRTGHWDTEAFF. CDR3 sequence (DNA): TGTGCCAGCTCACGAACCGGACATTGGGACACTGAAGCTTTCTTT.